This T cell receptor beta chain was retrieved from a study of spatial heterogeneity in lung cancer (dated by TCRdb to about 2019). With respect to the entire study: More beta-chain than alpha-chain transcripts were consistently detected, likely reflecting higher beta-chain transcript abundance. In tumor regions, TCR transcript counts showed a strong correlation with a T cell transcriptional module score derived from matched bulk RNA-seq. Both alpha and beta chains were TCR-sequenced in around 230 tumor regions, fewer than 80 matched nontumor lung samples and around 50 PBMC samples obtained at surgery. In non-small cell lung cancer, the study quantitatively compared TCR alpha and beta repertoires across several tumor regions, matched nontumor lung, and blood. In the raw uncorrected reads, each unique combination of TCR and UMI appeared more than ten times on average. The study linked features of the TCR repertoire to counts of nonsynonymous mutations, which were determined by whole-exome sequencing of tumor tissue. On the study overall, not on this receptor specifically: The number of expanded intratumoral alpha and beta TCRs correlated with the tumor nonsynonymous mutation count. Estimated TCR-seq coverage of tumor T cells was only about 7.2% for alpha chains and about 14% for beta chains. The count of ubiquitous expanded TCRs correlated with the count of ubiquitous nonsynonymous mutations, and the count of regional expanded TCRs correlated with the count of regional nonsynonymous mutations. Additional single-cell paired TCR alpha and beta sequencing was considered necessary to confirm, at a functional level, the hypothesis that regional TCRs recognize regional mutations.

The meaning of the sample's time point label: sample taken at primary tumor resection. Samples were obtained from around 72 patients with early-stage, untreated non-small cell lung cancer from the lung TRACERx cohort. Whole RNA extracted from tumor and nontumor lung tissue, or from cryopreserved PBMC samples, was used for TCR sequencing without cell sorting. A patient was chosen for TCR sequencing only when enough RNA was available from at least two tumor regions. Tumor and adjacent nontumor lung specimens were reviewed by a lung pathologist before selection. Unmatched junction bases come to 10, with V trimmed by 5 bases and J by 5 bases. In the germline V gene, CDR1 corresponds to SGHVS and CDR2 to FNYEAQ. The CDR3 spans 15 amino acids, including both terminal residues. Left in the record is the CDR3 DNA by itself, 45 bases read in frame from the first base. On this clonotype itself: The antigen it recognizes is unknown. The CDR3 ends on some other residue instead of the conserved phenylalanine or tryptophan, so this is likely a read error. Being off target in a library aimed at alpha chains, this beta chain has a size of little meaning.

The library was generated by 5' RACE. The listed sequencing device is NextSeq 500. In the TCR library protocol, a unique molecular identifier was attached to each TCR cDNA molecule so that PCR and sequencing errors could be corrected. The paper's processing steps were these. Decombinator tools were used for TCR identification, UMI-based error correction and CDR3 extraction. Expanded TCRs were defined as those above a frequency of 2 per 1,000, corresponding to the top 1% of the tumor frequency distribution. Expanded tumor TCRs statistically deemed absent (corrected P<0.05) from at least one tumor region were classed as regional, and all other expanded tumor TCRs were classed as ubiquitous. Renyi diversity was calculated using the R vegan package after each repertoire was subsampled 100 times to 5,000 TCRs. CDR3 similarity networks were constructed using string-kernel similarity of amino acid triplets, with links drawn between CDR3s whose pairwise similarity was above 0.82. TCRdb reprocessing: public reads trimmed at Q25 with fastp, clones called with MiXCR, in-frame beta chains kept. One record per CDR3 amino acid sequence lists the most common genes and DNA. The V and J calls come from TCRdb's annotation, not from the publication. For this sample the table gives about 14,000 distinct CDR3 sequences, of which 4% to 5% were detected only once. The biggest ten clones account for roughly 18% of the sample.

The material sequenced was lung tumor tissue, taken at surgery. The chain was built from TRBV7-6 and TRBJ2-5; 8 central bases correspond to TRBD2. The sequence was obtained from a female donor with early-stage non-small cell lung cancer. The DNA sequence is TGTGCCAGCAGCCCCGCGGGGGGTTTCGGGGAGACCCAGTACTCC. This yields the protein CASSPAGGFGETQYS.